This TCR beta chain is drawn from a study of shared clonotypes between healthy human individuals (dated by TCRdb to the early 2020s). In terms of the full investigation: The cohort included a few men and a couple of women between 18 and 49 years of age. Per donor, three plates each were used for CD4 naive and CD4 memory, two for CD8 naive, and one for CD8 memory. To estimate repertoire size and how much clonotypes are shared between individuals, the study performed deep sequencing of blood TCR repertoires from about 5 healthy adults. To increase sequencing depth and limit assay-specific biases, different laboratories used diverse techniques to prepare libraries and sequence TCR repertoires. Between about 0.9 and 9 billion PBMCs per donor were obtained by leukapheresis. Summary of the overall study and its limitations: Pairwise subsampling led to the expectation that sequencing depth would affect the degree of clonotype sharing among donors. Only blood was sampled, and tissue TCR repertoires likely differ from those in blood. Sharing across several donors was observed for approximately 5% of naive CD4, less than 4% of naive CD8, roughly 2.4% of memory CD4, and less than 0.45% of memory CD8 clonotypes. Because the study included only a small number of donors, the genetic and exposure-history diversity represented was limited. Even with the large sequencing depth, rarefaction of the sorted-subset datasets indicated that sequencing was incomplete. Estimated clonotype richness was generally larger for naive than for memory subsets. Higher generation probabilities were observed for clonotypes shared by all four sorted-subset donors than for non-shared clonotypes.

As regards this clone: Which antigen it targets is not known. No per-base quality is available; no much larger clone lies one base away.

Using the deep immunoSEQ assay, TCR CDR3 regions were amplified from genomic DNA by multiplex PCR. For each cell subset, the extracted genomic DNA was distributed evenly across all wells of several immunoSEQ 96-well plates, and each plate served as one replicate. For sorted subsets, each replicate PCR was loaded with 200 to 250 ng genomic DNA, equivalent to 32,000 or so T cell genomes. Purified libraries were quantified with a Qubit 3.0 fluorometer, sized on a Bioanalyzer 2100, and re-quantified with the KAPA Library Quantification kit. A separate single-read 150-cycle Illumina NextSeq 550 flow cell was used to sequence each immunoSEQ 96-well plate. In the source study's methods: Because only junctional sequences without quality scores were contained in the immunoSEQ output, filtering matching that applied to full-length reads could not be performed. To assign V/J genes and CDR3, sequences were annotated using PyIR, a Python wrapper for IgBLAST v1.9, with IMGT germline references. Reads with weak V/J assignments (E-value above 1e-6), missing CDR3, stop codons, out-of-frame junctions, or ambiguous translated residues were removed. V3J clonotypes were defined by identical inferred V gene, J gene, and CDR3 amino acid sequence. Percentage overlap between repertoires was calculated by dividing the number of shared unique clonotypes by the size of the smaller repertoire. Richness of each repertoire was evaluated using RTK rarefaction, the Chao1 estimator, and Recon v2.1 estimates of unobserved clonotypes. Generation probabilities for all TCRbeta clonotypes obtained by the gDNA method from a few donors were computed using OLGA. TCRdb carries this immuneACCESS record with in-frame sequences only. Its versions omit some clonotypes, under half of them owing to an unresolved V gene in the studies checked, with the rest unexplained. The V and J calls and the clone size are those of that table, but D and trimming were determined from the DNA. Here the sample has 600,000 to 750,000 clones; roughly two thirds occur a single time. The top ten clones comprise around 1.7% of the sample.

Donors were healthy HIV-negative adults with no recently reported acute infections or vaccinations. Every donor was a Caucasian adult living in Nashville, Tennessee, USA. Magnetic negative selection was used to enrich CD4+ T cells, after which naive cells were positively selected on CD45RA and the negative fraction became the memory subset. After blood collection by leukapheresis, PBMCs were isolated using Ficoll-Histopaque density gradient centrifugation and then cryopreserved in the vapor phase of liquid nitrogen. Purity and quantity of every magnetically sorted T cell population were checked by analytical flow cytometry. Genomic DNA was isolated from each sorted fraction and quantified by UV absorbance on a Nanodrop 2000c. Including the terminal cysteine and phenylalanine, the CDR3 comprises 15 residues. Of all the DNA, just the CDR3 is kept, 45 bases in frame from base 1. From a lookup of the germline V gene, CDR1 and CDR2 are SNHLY and FYNNEI. V gives up 6 bases and J gives up 3 bases, and the segment between their germline ends measures 14 bases.

The chain uses TRBV2 and TRBJ2-2; TRBD1 is a possible D gene, resting on 7 matching bases. Sequencing used memory CD4+ T cells sorted from blood. In the paper's terms, the cell subset or site label means: CD45RA-negative fraction. The TCR originated in a woman under 40 in good health. The DNA sequence follows: TGTGCCAGCAGGCTGCAGGGGGGTGACACCGGGGAGCTGTTTTTT. It is translated as CASRLQGGDTGELFF.